Sequencing of this TCR beta chain was carried out in a study of T-cell memory formation after mild COVID-19. This clonotype showed up many times. With constant-segment primers, 5'RACE yielded cDNA libraries of TCR alpha and TCR beta that carried sample barcodes and UMIs. TCRdb reprocessed the 5' RACE reads with MiXCR, giving one entry per CDR3 protein. This table holds approximately 250,000 distinct CDR3 sequences, about a sixth found once. The V and J ends lost 3 bases and 13 bases, in that order; junction bases with no gene match: 5. Germline assignment: CDR1 SGHRS and CDR2 YFSETQ. The CDR3 is 12 residues long.

The specimen was PBMCs or a T cell subset sorted from them (not recorded which). The clonotype was recovered from a man between 18 and 35 years old who had mild COVID-19 (a few samples of this study predate the infection). Cell type and time point are not known. The rearrangement links TRBV5-1 to TRBJ2-1; 9 nucleotides match TRBD1. CDR3 coding DNA: TGCGCCAGCAGCTATACAGGGGGCGTACAGTTCTTC. This encodes CASSYTGGVQFF.